This T cell receptor (beta chain) was documented in a study of shared clonotypes between healthy human individuals. Germline assignment: CDR1 SGHRS and CDR2 YFSETQ. V lost 4 bases, J lost 8 bases, and 6 bases stayed unmatched. This CDR3 region has 14 residues. The method was immunoSEQ multiplex PCR; TCRdb's version includes in-frame clones alone and lacks a portion of them. The sample yields about a million clones, about 76% seen once. The source material was memory CD4+ T cells sorted from blood. Specified subset: CD45RA-negative fraction. The clonotype originates from a man aged 18 to 30 in good health. This chain connects TRBV5-1 to TRBJ1-4; 9 bases are shared with TRBD1. CDR3 coding DNA: TGCGCCAGCAGCCGAGCCGGGACAGGGGAAAAACTGTTTTTT. It specifies CASSRAGTGEKLFF.